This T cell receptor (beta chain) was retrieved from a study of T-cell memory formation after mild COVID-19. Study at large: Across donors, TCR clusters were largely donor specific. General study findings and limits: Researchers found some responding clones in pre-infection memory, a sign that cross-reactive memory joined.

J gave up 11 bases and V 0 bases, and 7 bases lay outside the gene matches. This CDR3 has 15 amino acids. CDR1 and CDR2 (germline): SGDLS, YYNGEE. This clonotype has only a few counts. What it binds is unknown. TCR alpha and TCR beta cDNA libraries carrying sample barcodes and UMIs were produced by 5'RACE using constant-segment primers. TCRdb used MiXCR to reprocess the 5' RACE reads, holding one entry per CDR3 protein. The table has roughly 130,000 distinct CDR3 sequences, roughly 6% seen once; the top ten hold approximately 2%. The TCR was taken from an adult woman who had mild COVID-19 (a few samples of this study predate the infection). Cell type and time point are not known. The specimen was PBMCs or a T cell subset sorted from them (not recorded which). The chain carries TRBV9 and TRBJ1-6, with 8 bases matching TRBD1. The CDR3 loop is CASSVEDRDDPPLHF. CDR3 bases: TGTGCCAGCAGCGTAGAGGACAGGGATGATCCACCCCTCCACTTT.